Following are 27 T cell receptor beta chains from one sample sequenced in a study of control samples from healthy donors and cancer patients. TCRdb's table, derived via immunoSEQ multiplex PCR, lists solely in-frame clones and lacks some. The sample has over 150,000 clones, around 92% seen once. Sequencing was performed on blood. The receptors derive from a woman aged 40 to 50 in good health.

The gene calls are TRBV19 and TRBJ2-7, with 10 nucleotides matching TRBD1. The length of the CDR3 is 15 residues. The ends lost 6 bases at V and 2 bases at J; junction bases unmatched: 7. Germline-derived CDR1 and CDR2 are LNHDA and SQIVND (reference sequence). The CDR3 DNA reads TGTGCCAGTAGGCCGACAGGGGGCGAAGCCTACGAGCAGTACTTC. Encoded protein: CASRPTGGEAYEQYF.

This clone was seen a single time. In nucleotides, the CDR3 is TGTGCCAGTACAAGGGACAGCTCTGGAAACACCATATATTTT. It yields the protein CASTRDSSGNTIYF. The chain recombines TRBV19 with TRBJ1-3, with 7 bases fitting TRBD1. V lost 7 bases and J lost 0; bases outside the gene matches: 3. This CDR3 region has 14 residues. Germline lookup yields CDR1 LNHDA and CDR2 SQIVND (reference sequence).

The chain is built from TRBV7-9 and TRBJ2-3; weak D call: TRBD1 (5 bases). The CDR3 runs to 13 residues. The germline V gene has CDR1 SEHNR and CDR2 FQNEAQ (reference sequence). Between the trimmed V and J ends, which lost 5 bases and 6 bases, there was a span of 12 bases. CDR3 sequence reads: CASSPKGPDTQYF. DNA for the CDR3: TGTGCCAGCAGCCCCAAGGGGCCCGATACGCAGTATTTT.

This chain joins TRBV12-2 and TRBJ2-7; TRBD1, the table's D call, lacks a check against the DNA. TRBV12-2 is designated a pseudogene. The CDR3 spans 14 residues. CDR3 DNA sequence: TGTGCAAGTCGCACCGAAGAGCAGGGCTACGAGCAGTACTTC. It translates to CASRTEEQGYEQYF.

This chain connects TRBV18 to TRBJ1-2; a weak D match, TRBD1 (5 bases). CDR1 KGHSH and CDR2 LQKENI come from the germline V gene. This CDR3 contains 15 residues. With 1 base removed from V and 6 bases from J, the gap between germline ends came to 15 bases. CDR3 sequence (DNA): TGTGCCAGCTCACCACGGGACGGCGAGGGTAATGGCTACACCTTC. Translating gives CASSPRDGEGNGYTF.

In the case of this clone: It is likely a read error: a sequence one base away is far more abundant. This chain connects TRBV11-2 to TRBJ2-7; tentatively, D is TRBD1 (5 bases). The CDR3 consists of 13 residues. V was clipped by 1 base and J by 2 bases, with 6 bases between them. CDR1 SGHAT and CDR2 FQNNGV come from the germline V gene. The CDR3 nucleotides read TGTGCCAGCAGCTTAGGACAGACCTACGAGCAGTACTTC. This sequence encodes CASSLGQTYEQYF. Full variable domain (remainder filled in from reference TRBV11-2 and TRBJ2-7): EAGVAQSPRYKIIEKRQSVAFWCNPISGHATLYWYQQILGQGPKLLIQFQNNGVVDDSQLPKDRFSAERLKGVDSTLKIQPAKLEDSAVYLCASSLGQTYEQYFGPGTRLTVT.

The chain couples TRBV2 to TRBJ1-1, with 7 bases that match TRBD1. Trimming removed 8 bases from V and 10 bases from J; junction bases left unmatched: 4. The CDR3 is 10 residues long. The germline V gene has CDR1 SNHLY and CDR2 FYNNEI. The CDR3 reads CASGDRVAFF. CDR3 nucleotide sequence: TGTGCCAGCGGAGACAGGGTAGCTTTCTTT.

V gene TRBV29-1 combines with J gene TRBJ2-1; 8 bases fit TRBD1. The CDR3 has 13 amino acids. Germline V CDR1 and CDR2: SQVTM, ANQGSEA. V was clipped by 1 base and J by 8 bases; unmatched bases: 4. DNA of the CDR3: TGCAGCGTTGAAGGGACAGGGCTGGATGAGCAGTTCTTC. Amino acids: CSVEGTGLDEQFF.

The chain combines TRBV12-3 or TRBV12-4 with TRBJ1-1; D not resolved. With 8 bases removed from V and 4 bases from J, the gap between germline ends came to 11 bases. This CDR3 has 12 residues. CDR3 loop: CASGEGGTEAFF. The CDR3, as DNA: TGTGCCAGCGGGGAGGGCGGCACTGAAGCTTTCTTT.

This clone occurred a few times. The chain carries TRBV5-4 and TRBJ1-2; D gene ambiguous. The CDR3 is 13 amino acids. With 0 bases removed from V and 4 bases from J, the gap between germline ends came to 7 bases. Germline V lookup: CDR1 SGHNT, CDR2 YYREEE (reference sequence). The CDR3 protein is CASSLGLSYGYTF. The CDR3 DNA reads TGTGCCAGCAGCTTGGGCCTCTCCTATGGCTACACCTTC.

V and J are TRBV7-3 and TRBJ2-7; D is uncertain. The CDR3 length is 13 residues. Germline loops: CDR1 SGHTA, CDR2 FQGTGA. Trimming took 5 bases from V and 4 from J, leaving 12 bases between them. CDR3 DNA: TGTGCCAGCAGCCTGCCGGTGGGATACGAGCAGTACTTC. Translated, it gives CASSLPVGYEQYF.

The CDR3 DNA follows: TGTGCCACCAGTGGGGGGGGGTTTTTATATTGTGGCTACACCTTC. This encodes CATSGGGFLYCGYTF. The chain has TRBV24-1 and TRBJ1-2, with D possibly matching TRBD1 (5 bases). This CDR3 comprises 15 residues. Trimming removed 5 bases from V and 7 bases from J, with 19 bases in between. Germline lookup yields CDR1 KGHDR and CDR2 SFDVKD.

The chain combines TRBV10-3 with TRBJ2-1; 9 positions match TRBD2. Germline V CDR1 and CDR2: ENHRY, SYGVKD. The ends lost 4 bases at V and 6 bases at J; junction bases unmatched: 7. The CDR3 has 15 residues. CDR3 bases: TGTGCCATCAGTGCGCGCGGGGGGGCCGGCAATGAGCAGTTCTTC. Its translation: CAISARGGAGNEQFF.

This chain connects TRBV6-5 to TRBJ1-1; 8 bases fit TRBD1. V shed 4 bases, J shed 5 bases, and the junction held 9 bases outside the gene matches. The CDR3 loop spans 15 amino acids. Germline V gene data show CDR1 as MNHEY and CDR2 as SVGAGI. The CDR3 DNA reads TGTGCCAGCAGTTTAACTAGTACAGGGGGGACTGAAGCTTTCTTT. Protein product: CASSLTSTGGTEAFF.

The chain links TRBV4-1 to TRBJ2-7; D unresolved. The CDR3 totals 13 residues. With 1 base removed from V and 3 bases from J, the gap between germline ends came to 7 bases. Germline V CDR1 and CDR2: MGHRA, YSYEKL. In DNA form, the CDR3 reads TGCGCCAGCAGCCAAGGGGCAGGCTACGAGCAGTACTTC. Amino acid sequence: CASSQGAGYEQYF.

The chain joins TRBV11-2 to TRBJ1-2; D is unresolved. The CDR3 extends over 14 amino acids. CDR1 is SGHAT, CDR2 FQNNGV, per germline. The V and J ends lost 5 bases and 1 base respectively, with 11 bases between them. CDR3 loop: CASSPSGDNYGYTF. The DNA of the CDR3 is TGTGCCAGCAGCCCCTCGGGCGATAACTATGGCTACACCTTC.

The chain has TRBV5-1 and TRBJ1-1; maybe TRBD1 (5 bases). This CDR3 is 13 amino acids long. From germline, CDR1 is SGHRS and CDR2 YFSETQ. V was cut by 0 bases and J by 5 bases, with 8 bases left in between. The CDR3, as DNA: TGCGCCAGCAGCTTGGCGGGGGTAACTGAAGCTTTCTTT. This gives the protein CASSLAGVTEAFF.

The gene calls are TRBV15 and TRBJ1-1; D ambiguous. The CDR3 sequence is 13 residues long. The germline V and J ends were trimmed by 6 bases and 5 bases, with 13 bases remaining between them. Germline lookup yields CDR1 LNHNV and CDR2 YYDKDF (reference sequence). In nucleotides, the CDR3 is TGTGCCACCAGAGGCGGGAGACTAACTGAAGCTTTCTTT. Translated, it gives CATRGGRLTEAFF.

The chain carries TRBV12-3 or TRBV12-4 and TRBJ1-4, with TRBD1 as a possible D gene (6 bases). The germline V and J ends were trimmed by 1 base and 7 bases, with 7 bases remaining between them. The CDR3 has 13 residues. The CDR3 DNA sequence: TGTGCCAGCAGTTTAGGGGGGCGTGAAAAACTGTTTTTT. It is translated as CASSLGGREKLFF.

This sequence joins TRBV7-6 and TRBJ2-2; no reliable D call. The CDR3 is made up of 13 amino acids. The V gene's germline CDR1 is SGHVS and CDR2 FNYEAQ. V lost 3 bases, J lost 7 bases, and 9 bases lay in between. The CDR3 loop reads CASSFMDGGELFF. The DNA for the CDR3 is TGTGCCAGCAGCTTTATGGACGGCGGGGAGCTGTTTTTT.

This clone was picked up one time. The chain's CDR3 is CASSLPGRGTQYF. The CDR3 region has the DNA TGTGCCAGCAGTTTGCCGGGACGAGGGACCCAGTACTTC. The chain joins TRBV5-6 to TRBJ2-5; D possibly matches TRBD1 or TRBD2 (5 bases each). CDR1 is SGHDT, CDR2 YYEEEE, per germline. The CDR3 loop spans 13 amino acids. The V gene lost 5 bases and the J gene lost 7 bases, with 15 bases spanning the gap. Looking up the rest from reference TRBV5-6 and TRBJ2-5 gives the full variable domain: DAGVTQSPTHLIKTRGQQVTLRCSPKSGHDTVSWYQQALGQGPQFIFQYYEEEERQRGNFPDRFSGHQFPNYSSELNVNALLLGDSALYLCASSLPGRGTQYFGPGTRLLVL.

This sequence joins TRBV23-1 and TRBJ1-1, with D unclear. TRBV23-1 is recorded as an ORF, its role being uncertain. This CDR3 contains 15 residues. Trimming cost V 6 bases and J 0 bases, with 14 bases left between them. The CDR3 protein is CASSPSPGLNTEAFF. The CDR3 nucleotides are TGCGCCAGCAGCCCCAGTCCGGGCTTGAACACTGAAGCTTTCTTT.

The rearrangement uses TRBV7-2 and TRBJ2-7; tentative D call: TRBD1 (6 bases). Germline V gene lookup returns CDR1 SGHTA and CDR2 FQGNSA. V was cut by 1 base and J by 6 bases, with 10 bases left in between. The CDR3 length is 13 residues. In DNA, the CDR3 is TGTGCCAGCAGCTTAGGGGTAGGGGGCGAGCAGTACTTC. Amino acid sequence: CASSLGVGGEQYF.

Here the CDR3 reads CASGSPGRLDGYTF. DNA of the CDR3: TGTGCCAGCGGCAGCCCAGGGAGACTTGACGGCTACACCTTC. J is TRBJ1-2 and V is TRBV28; tentative D call: TRBD1 (5 bases). Looked up from germline, CDR1 is MDHEN and CDR2 is SYDVKM. The CDR3 length is 14 residues. V was trimmed by 8 bases and J by 8 bases, leaving 21 bases between them.

This chain links TRBV27 with TRBJ2-7; possibly TRBD1 for D (6 bases). The CDR3 spans 13 residues. Trimming pared 6 bases from V and 7 bases from J, leaving 16 bases between. The germline CDR1 and CDR2 sequences are MNHEY and SMNVEV (reference sequence). The DNA of the CDR3 is TGTGCCAGCAGAAGACAGGCGGTTGGGGAGCAGTACTTC. It specifies CASRRQAVGEQYF.

V usage is TRBV4-1 and J usage is TRBJ1-1, with TRBD1 identical over 8 bases. This CDR3 region has 13 residues. The ends lost 6 bases at V and 4 bases at J; junction bases unmatched: 4. Germline V gives CDR1 MGHRA, CDR2 YSYEKL. CDR3 sequence: CASRPQGVTEAFF. CDR3 bases: TGCGCCAGCAGGCCACAGGGGGTCACTGAAGCTTTCTTT.

The rearrangement joins TRBV6-5 to TRBJ1-1; D is uncertain. Per the germline V gene, CDR1 is MNHEY and CDR2 is SVGAGI. CDR3 length equals 15 residues. With 8 bases removed from V and 1 base from J, the gap between germline ends came to 17 bases. In DNA form, the CDR3 reads TGTGCCAGCTCTAAAGGGCCACAGACGAACACTGAAGCTTTCTTT. Translation: CASSKGPQTNTEAFF.